This T cell receptor beta chain came from a study of cytomegalovirus exposure and HLA in healthy donors. Study-level points and caveats: Follow-up analysis seemed to connect common viral pathogens with several of the most significant clusters identified. What TCR beta sequences reportedly achieved was accurate prediction of HLA-A and HLA-B alleles in most subjects.

Primers: 60 Vbeta forward and 13 Jbeta reverse. The table came from immunoSEQ multiplex PCR; TCRdb's copy has only in-frame clones and leaves some out. The repertoire holds a few hundred thousand clones, 70% to 80% seen once, with 0.22% in the top ten. In the case of this clone: Its antigen is undetermined.

Per the germline V gene, CDR1 is SGHDT and CDR2 is YYEEEE. This CDR3 is built from 16 residues. J lost 9 bases, V lost 3 bases, and 6 bases had no gene match. Healthy bone marrow donors made up the donors. Sequencing was carried out using PBMCs. This sequence joins TRBV5-6 and TRBJ2-1; 16 bases fit TRBD2. This TCR derives from a girl aged 2 to 10 in good health and CMV-seronegative. The DNA of the CDR3 is TGTGCCAGCAGCTCGGGACTAGCGGGGGGGCAGGGTGAGCAGTTCTTC. Its translation is CASSSGLAGGQGEQFF.